This TCR beta chain stems from a study of cytomegalovirus exposure and HLA in healthy donors. General study points: Most TCR sequences were uncommon, yet certain public TCRs appeared in many donors. Relative to the approximately 660-donor mean, N-insertions were reportedly fewer in an Asian-associated ancestry cluster in a later analysis.

The germline V gene has CDR1 SGHRS and CDR2 YFSETQ. This CDR3 contains 15 residues. V lost 1 base to trimming and J lost 8 bases; unmatched junction nucleotides: 8. The PCR had 60 Vbeta and 13 Jbeta primers. TCRdb keeps only in-frame clones here, not all; method: immunoSEQ multiplex PCR. The sample contains about 130,000 clones, 65% to 85% of which appear only once. Regarding this clone: As yet, its antigen is unknown.

The V and J genes are TRBV5-1 and TRBJ1-2, with TRBD1 matching over 10 bases. What was sequenced was PBMCs. The receptor was isolated from a man younger than 35 in good health and CMV-seropositive. CDR3 bases: TGCGCCAGCAGCTTGACGACAGGGGGCGAGAGAGGCTACACCTTC. Protein: CASSLTTGGERGYTF.